This TCR beta chain stems from a study of blood T cell repertoires in COVID-19. Looking at the study overall: The United States, Italy and Spain supplied acute and convalescent COVID-19 samples. In each case, the material was cDNA or gDNA derived from T cells, B-cell-depleted T cells, or PBMCs.

Germline trimming cut 4 bases from V and 6 bases from J; bases unmatched to any gene: 13. This CDR3 contains 17 residues. CDR1 and CDR2 from the germline V gene are SGHRS and YFSETQ. In the study's own analysis: Reference gene primer amplification gave nucleated cell count estimates. Measured with immunoSEQ multiplex PCR; TCRdb has only the in-frame clones, and not every one. V and J calls and clone size are as listed in that table; D and trimming were resolved from the DNA. This table holds around 99,000 clones, about nine tenths found once. The V call is TRBV5-1, the J call TRBJ2-6, with 7 bases identical to TRBD1. This clonotype was obtained from a man in his forties or fifties with active or convalescent COVID-19. Sequencing was carried out using peripheral blood. CDR3 region: CASSKGQWEIVANVLTF. The CDR3 DNA follows: TGCGCCAGCAGCAAGGGACAGTGGGAAATCGTGGCCAACGTCCTGACTTTC.